The 21 T cell receptor beta chains given below trace back to one sample, sequenced in a study of blood T cell repertoires in COVID-19. Sequenced by immunoSEQ multiplex PCR; TCRdb stores in-frame clones only, minus some. The sample lists under 95,000 clones, roughly 89% occurring once. Sequencing was done on a sample of peripheral blood. The receptors here all came from a man in his 60s with acute or convalescent COVID-19.

This chain joins TRBV6-2 or TRBV6-3 and TRBJ2-2, with D tentatively TRBD1 (6 bases). This CDR3 is 15 amino acids long. The germline CDR1 and CDR2 sequences are MNHEY and SVGEGT. Between the trimmed V and J ends, which lost 2 bases and 5 bases, there was a span of 12 bases. The CDR3 region is CASSYGGTGTGELFF. The CDR3 region has the DNA TGTGCCAGCAGTTACGGGGGAACAGGGACCGGGGAGCTGTTTTTT.

The CDR3 DNA is TGTGCCAGCAGCTCTCGACTAGCGGGCACCGGGGAGCTGTTTTTT. Its translation: CASSSRLAGTGELFF. V and J are TRBV4-2 and TRBJ2-2; TRBD2 matches at 10 bases. The V gene end was trimmed by 5 bases and the J gene end by 4 bases; junction bases not matched to a gene: 4. CDR3 size: 15 residues. Germline CDR1 and CDR2: LGHNA and YNFKEQ.

This chain links TRBV12-5 with TRBJ1-1; D might be TRBD1 (6 bases). Per germline, CDR1 LGHNT and CDR2 FRNRAP. CDR3 size: 15 residues. V was cut by 7 bases and J by 0 bases, with 15 bases left in between. The CDR3 reads CASVHRDRLNTEAFF. CDR3 sequence (DNA): TGTGCTAGTGTCCACAGGGACCGGCTGAACACTGAAGCTTTCTTT.

V usage is TRBV5-1 and J usage is TRBJ2-5, with 12 nucleotides matching TRBD2. Germline V CDR1 and CDR2: SGHRS, YFSETQ. After removal of 4 bases from V and 5 bases from J, the junction contained 12 bases not matched to a gene. The CDR3 totals 17 residues. Here the CDR3 reads CASSGTPLAGGWETQYF. The CDR3 nucleotides read TGCGCCAGCAGCGGAACCCCACTAGCGGGGGGTTGGGAGACCCAGTACTTC.

The rearrangement uses TRBV5-1 and TRBJ1-2; D is unresolved. The CDR3 runs to 12 residues. Looked up from germline, CDR1 is SGHRS and CDR2 is YFSETQ. Between the trimmed V and J ends, which lost 4 bases and 4 bases, there was a span of 8 bases. The CDR3 coding sequence is TGCGCCAGCAGCCAGGACTCCTATGGCTACACCTTC. Translated, it gives CASSQDSYGYTF.

This clone showed up just once. The J gene is TRBJ1-1, the V gene TRBV2; D unresolved. V lost 5 bases to trimming and J lost 4 bases, with 17 bases between them. The CDR3 extends over 15 amino acids. CDR1 is SNHLY, CDR2 FYNNEI, per germline. The CDR3 DNA reads as TGTGCCAGCAGTCAAACTACACCTATGGGCACTGAAGCTTTCTTT. Translated, it gives CASSQTTPMGTEAFF.

The CDR3 is CASSLRPGQGATWETQYF. The CDR3 bases are TGTGCCAGCAGCTTGAGGCCGGGACAGGGGGCTACGTGGGAGACCCAGTACTTC. This chain joins TRBV5-4 and TRBJ2-5, with TRBD1 matching over 12 bases. The CDR3 is 18 residues long. CDR1 is SGHNT, CDR2 YYREEE, per germline (reference sequence). V gave up 1 base and J gave up 5 bases; unmatched junction bases: 12.

Turning to this clone: Distinct nucleotide sequences in the sample also encode this CDR3. The chain joins TRBV30 to TRBJ1-5; 9 nucleotides align to TRBD1. This CDR3 has 13 residues. The V segment lost 3 bases and the J segment 7 bases; nucleotides outside the gene matches: 4. Per germline, CDR1 GTSNPN and CDR2 SVGIG (reference sequence). The CDR3 region is CAWRGQGGQPQHF. CDR3 DNA: TGTGCCTGGAGGGGACAGGGAGGACAGCCCCAGCATTTT.

The V and J genes are TRBV19 and TRBJ1-1; 7 bases align to TRBD1. Per germline, CDR1 LNHDA and CDR2 SQIVND (reference sequence). With 1 base clipped from V and 5 bases from J, the junction kept 7 bases outside the gene matches. This CDR3 contains 15 residues. The CDR3 sequence: CASSIGSTGKTEAFF. CDR3 DNA: TGTGCCAGTAGTATAGGCTCGACAGGGAAGACTGAAGCTTTCTTT.

The rearrangement uses TRBV6-1 and TRBJ1-4; unclear D gene. The CDR3 runs to 15 residues. V was trimmed by 2 bases and J by 0 bases, leaving 7 bases between them. Germline lookup yields CDR1 MNHNS and CDR2 SASEGT. CDR3 sequence: CASSEKRTTNEKLFF. CDR3 in DNA: TGTGCCAGCAGTGAAAAGAGAACAACTAATGAAAAACTGTTTTTT.

The chain recombines TRBV6-5 with TRBJ2-7, with D tentatively TRBD1 (6 bases). CDR3 size: 13 residues. Germline CDR1 MNHEY, CDR2 SVGAGI. The V and J ends lost 8 bases and 5 bases respectively, with 16 bases between them. CDR3 amino acids: CASVGAVIDEQYF. The CDR3, as DNA: TGTGCCAGCGTGGGGGCTGTAATCGACGAGCAGTACTTC.

The chain recombines TRBV6-5 with TRBJ1-1; D is possibly TRBD1 (5 bases). Between the trimmed V and J ends, which lost 7 bases and 5 bases, there was a span of 8 bases. The CDR3 length is 11 residues. Germline values: CDR1 MNHEY, CDR2 SVGAGI. CDR3 sequence (DNA): TGTGCCAGCAAGAAGGGGACTGAAGCTTTCTTT. It yields the protein CASKKGTEAFF.

This chain uses TRBV6-6 with TRBJ1-1; TRBD1 agrees at 7 bases. Per the germline V gene, CDR1 is MNHNY and CDR2 is SVGAGI (reference sequence). The CDR3 consists of 12 residues. The junction had 5 bases not matched to a gene; V was cut back by 3 bases and J by 10 bases. CDR3 bases: TGTGCCAGCAGTTATACGGAGGGGGCAGCTTTCTTT. Protein: CASSYTEGAAFF.

CDR3 region: CATLLNTEAFF. CDR3 DNA: TGCGCCACCTTGTTGAACACTGAAGCTTTCTTT. The chain is built from TRBV10-1 and TRBJ1-1; no reliable D call. This CDR3 contains 11 residues. The germline V gene encodes CDR1 WNHNN and CDR2 SYGVQD (reference sequence). V lost 10 bases and J lost 0, with 6 bases in between.

The chain joins TRBV4-3 to TRBJ2-3; 7 bases align to TRBD2. J lost 2 bases, V lost 4 bases, and 9 bases had no gene match. Per the germline V gene, CDR1 is LGHNA and CDR2 is YSLEER. This CDR3 has 16 amino acids. The CDR3 region has the DNA TGCGCCAGCAGCCTTAGCGTGGGGGGGTCCACAGATACGCAGTATTTT. Translating it yields CASSLSVGGSTDTQYF.

The genes are TRBV7-9 and TRBJ2-1; 8 bases are a match to TRBD2. This CDR3 comprises 17 residues. From germline, CDR1 is SEHNR and CDR2 FQNEAQ (reference sequence). V lost 8 bases, J lost 6 bases, and 18 bases stayed unmatched. CDR3 nucleotides: TGTGCCAGCGCAACCGAGGGAGGATACCGGGGGGGCAATGAGCAGTTCTTC. Translation gives CASATEGGYRGGNEQFF.

The J gene is TRBJ1-2, the V gene TRBV6-2 or TRBV6-3; no firm D call. Trimming removed 2 bases from V and 8 bases from J, with 6 bases in between. The CDR3 runs to 11 residues. The V gene's germline CDR1 is MNHEY and CDR2 SVGEGT. The CDR3 sequence: CASSYVRGYTF. Written as DNA, the CDR3 is TGTGCCAGCAGTTACGTTAGAGGCTACACCTTC.

The chain recombines TRBV10-3 with TRBJ1-2; the D gene is possibly TRBD1 (6 bases). This CDR3 is built from 18 residues. Germline CDR1 is ENHRY and CDR2 is SYGVKD. The germline V and J ends were trimmed by 6 bases and 0 bases, with 23 bases remaining between them. This CDR3 is CAIRASGGGGGTNYGYTF. CDR3 nucleotide sequence: TGTGCCATCAGGGCCTCCGGTGGTGGGGGGGGCACTAACTATGGCTACACCTTC.

A single count supports this clone. The chain employs TRBV21-1 and TRBJ1-1; TRBD1 is taken as the D call from the table, unchecked against the DNA. TRBV21-1 has pseudogene status. The CDR3 is 16 amino acids. CDR3 in amino acids: CASSKALDNPNTEAFF. Written as DNA, the CDR3 is TGTGCCAGCAGCAAAGCGCTCGACAACCCGAACACTGAAGCTTTCTTT.

This clone was counted a single time. V gene TRBV18 combines with J gene TRBJ2-1, with 7 bases that match TRBD2. The CDR3 is 12 residues long. The ends lost 3 bases at V and 13 bases at J; junction bases unmatched: 6. Germline CDR1 reads KGHSH; CDR2 reads LQKENI. The CDR3 is CASSPDRDYQFF. Written as DNA, the CDR3 is TGTGCCAGCTCACCCGACCGGGACTATCAGTTCTTC. Supplemented by reference TRBV18 and TRBJ2-1, the full variable domain reads NAGVMQNPRHLVRRRGQEARLRCSPMKGHSHVYWYRQLPEEGLKFMVYLQKENIIDESGMPKERFSAEFPKEGPSILRIQQVVRGDSAAYFCASSPDRDYQFFGPGTRLTVL.

The chain recombines TRBV10-3 with TRBJ2-2; 12 nucleotides agree with TRBD1. Germline CDR1 reads ENHRY; CDR2 reads SYGVKD. The CDR3 extends over 16 amino acids. V lost 5 bases to trimming and J lost 5 bases; unmatched junction nucleotides: 6. This CDR3 reads CAISTPGQGATGELFF. The CDR3 region has the DNA TGTGCCATCAGTACACCGGGACAGGGGGCTACCGGGGAGCTGTTTTTT.